The TCR beta chain described here comes from a study of blood T cell repertoires in COVID-19. About the study: Acute-phase and convalescent COVID-19 samples originated in the United States, Italy and Spain. From T cells, B-cell-depleted T cells, or PBMCs came the material, which was cDNA or gDNA.

Participants' reported clinical history set cohort assignment. In the authors' methods: By means of reference gene primer amplification, nucleated cell counts were estimated. Method: immunoSEQ multiplex PCR; TCRdb's copy keeps in-frame clones and lacks some. The V and J calls and clone size come from that table; D and trimming were worked out from the DNA. The sample has about 160,000 clones, more than 65% seen once. The sample taken for sequencing was PBMCs or T cells enriched from blood (not recorded which). This clonotype originated in a woman between 40 and 50 years old with acute COVID-19.

The CDR3 bases are TGTGCCAGCAGAAGAGGAGACCCAAACTACGAGCAGTACTTC. Amino acid sequence: CASRRGDPNYEQYF. This rearrangement joins TRBV6-5 to TRBJ2-7; D uncertain. V was shortened by 6 bases and J by 3 bases, with 15 bases between the two germline ends. The CDR3 sequence is 14 residues long. Germline loops: CDR1 MNHEY, CDR2 SVGAGI.